These T cell receptor beta chains were read from a single sample in a study of T cells expressing NK-cell markers. After re-calling the 5' RACE reads, TCRdb lists one entry per CDR3 protein, DNA absent. The sample holds roughly 350,000 distinct CDR3 sequences. The sample consisted of blood T cells: a sorted CD56 or NKG2C T cell subset, CD4+ or CD8+ T cells, or bulk PBMC T cells (not recorded which). The source is a man aged 18-75 years in good health. Each CDR3 is given with its conserved first and last residue. Fields, in order: J gene, V gene, CDR3 protein.

>TRBJ2-5|TRBV9
CASSVGGLAGSKETQYF
>TRBJ2-4|TRBV20-1
CSAYDQQGAKNIQYF
>TRBJ2-5|TRBV19
CASSPPGGAQETQYF
>TRBJ1-2|TRBV30
CAWKTGRMIANYGYTF
>TRBJ2-7|TRBV28
CASNEIGSWTGVPEQYF
>TRBJ2-1|TRBV5-1
CASSSSAAEQFF
>TRBJ2-4|TRBV15
CATSWGLGNIQYF
>TRBJ2-5|TRBV6-2/TRBV6-3
CASRTGNAGTQYF
>TRBJ2-3|TRBV7-7
CASSAGTTTDTQYF
>TRBJ1-6|TRBV5-5
CASSGTGRPPLHF
>TRBJ2-5|TRBV5-5
CASSLGPGTDSQETQYF
>TRBJ2-3|TRBV7-9
CASSPGSGVSTDTQYF
>TRBJ2-2|TRBV7-9
CASSSRLQGGSGELFF
>TRBJ2-2|TRBV7-2
CASSPRGRELFF
>TRBJ2-5|TRBV12-3/TRBV12-4
CASSPPWGGGETQYF
>TRBJ1-1|TRBV7-8
CASSLMTSKINTEAFF
>TRBJ1-4|TRBV6-5
CASSSTTGNNEKLFF
>TRBJ1-2|TRBV7-9
CASSVGQGTNYGYTF
>TRBJ2-6|TRBV6-2/TRBV6-3
CASSPIRGATYSGANVLTF
>TRBJ1-2|TRBV6-1
CASSPTGTGYTF
>TRBJ1-1|TRBV11-2
CASSQRAGVLSTEAFF
>TRBJ2-7|TRBV5-1
CASSSGTETYEQYF
>TRBJ2-7|TRBV20-1
CSAFPAGGRYEQYF
>TRBJ1-2|TRBV6-1
CASAGLRTVRGYTF
>TRBJ1-2|TRBV20-1
CSARDHDGYTF
>TRBJ1-6|TRBV5-1
CASSPRDFPNSPLHF
>TRBJ2-3|TRBV7-9
CASSSRGPNFSTDTQYF
>TRBJ1-5|TRBV6-5
CASSYSRGEGQPQHF
>TRBJ2-7|TRBV4-1
CASSHLASGTYEQYF
>TRBJ2-1|TRBV4-2
CASSQTSQAPNEQFF
>TRBJ2-6|TRBV20-1
CSARDRTGKVAGANVLTF
>TRBJ1-3|TRBV6-5
CASSYRTGKEFGNTIYF
>TRBJ2-5|TRBV30
CAWSVQGKKETQYF
>TRBJ2-1|TRBV10-3
CAISTPGGSSYNEQFF
>TRBJ2-2|TRBV5-1
CASSRMPTSADTGELFF
>TRBJ2-3|TRBV5-1
CASTRTSGPSTDTQYF
>TRBJ2-3|TRBV7-3
CASSLKLTSGGETSTDTQYF
>TRBJ2-3|TRBV7-2
CASSALRDTQYF
>TRBJ1-6|TRBV6-1
CASTFGTGANSPLHF
>TRBJ2-7|TRBV3-1
CASSQDWGTGEQYF